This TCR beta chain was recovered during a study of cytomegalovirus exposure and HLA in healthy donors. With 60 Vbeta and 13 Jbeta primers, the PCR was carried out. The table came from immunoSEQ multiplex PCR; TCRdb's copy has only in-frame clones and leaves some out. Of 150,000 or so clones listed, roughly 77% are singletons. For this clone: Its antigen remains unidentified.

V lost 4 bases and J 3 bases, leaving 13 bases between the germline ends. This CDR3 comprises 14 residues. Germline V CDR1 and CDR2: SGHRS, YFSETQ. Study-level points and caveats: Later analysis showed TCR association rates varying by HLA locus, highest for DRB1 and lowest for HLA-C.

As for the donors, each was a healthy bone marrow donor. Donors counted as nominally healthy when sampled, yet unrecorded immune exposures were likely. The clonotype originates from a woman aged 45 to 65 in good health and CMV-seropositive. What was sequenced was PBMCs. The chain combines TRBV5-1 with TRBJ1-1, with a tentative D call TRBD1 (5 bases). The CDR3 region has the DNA TGCGCCAGCAGCCCCTCAGGAGGGGACACTGAAGCTTTCTTT. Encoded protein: CASSPSGGDTEAFF.